This TCR beta chain was sequenced during a study of vaccination and CD4 T cells after COVID-19 (dated by TCRdb to 2022 to 2024). In terms of the full investigation: Convalescent patients had a positive SARS-CoV-2 result on nasal swab PCR, and of these patients, several had mild disease and one had severe disease. Post-vaccine blood samples were obtained a median of about 77 days after the second vaccine dose, with a range of about 12 to 241 days. In control cultures, a CEFX viral epitope pool was used as positive control, an HIV-1 Nef peptide pool was used as negative control, or no peptide was added. The convalescent cohort comprised six males and four females, including two Hispanic individuals, seven Caucasians, two Asians and one multiracial person. For stimulating the cultures, overlapping spike peptide pools were used, derived from SARS-CoV-2 as well as from the common cold coronaviruses HCoV-NL63, HCoV-OC43 and HCoV-229E. Participants got two doses of the Pfizer-BioNTech BNT162b2 vaccine (n=8) or two doses of the Moderna mRNA-1273 vaccine (n=2). The spike-specific CD4+ TCR repertoire was compared before and after mRNA vaccination in approximately ten COVID-19 convalescent patients and several infection-naive healthy vaccine recipients. Post-COVID blood samples from convalescent patients were collected a median of roughly 100 days after diagnosis, with a range of roughly 35 to 170 days.

CDR1 and CDR2, per the germline V gene (reference sequence), are LNHDA and SQIVND. The CDR3 spans 15 residues, from the cysteine through the phenylalanine. Only the CDR3 region is kept as DNA, spanning 45 bases read in frame from base 1. Ends trimmed: V by 5 bases, J by 4 bases; bases unmatched to a gene: 7. The library was built by means of PCR. DNA from cultured CD4+ T cells underwent TCR sequencing with the Oncomine TCR Beta short-read assay at the Johns Hopkins FTIC core. Genomic DNA was extracted from the cultured CD4+ T cells with the QIAamp micro DNA kit. Oncomine TCR Beta libraries from cultured CD4+ T cells were pooled with unique dual indexes and sequenced on an Illumina iSeq 100. The original pipeline was this. Non-productive sequences were removed, and CDR3s that did not start with C, did not end with F or W, or were shorter than 7 amino acids were discarded. The MANAFEST web application was used to identify antigen-specific clonotypes by comparing peptide-stimulated wells against reference wells and other culture wells. An FDR below 0.05, an odds ratio above 5, and a productive frequency above 0.1% in at least two of three replicate wells were required for clones to be considered positive. Clonotypes that were significantly expanded in both SARS-CoV-2 spike wells and at least one common cold coronavirus spike condition were defined as cross-reactive. Levenshtein distances (stringdist) and unrooted phylogenetic trees (ape) in R version 3.6.1 were used to assess CDR3 homology. TCRdb handled the public reads itself, with Q25 trimming in fastp and clone calling in MiXCR, and kept productive beta chains. Rows merge per CDR3 protein into single entries with the most common DNA and genes. Clone size and V and J calls follow TCRdb, not the original study. The sample table holds 3,500 to 4,500 distinct CDR3 sequences, of which 21% were seen once. About half of the sample goes to the ten largest clones.

Beyond this particular receptor, the publication reports: In convalescent patients, a median about 90% of post-vaccine SARS-CoV-2-reactive clones were detected only after vaccination, and vaccine-specific priming was suggested by this finding. The number of convalescent patients in the study was relatively small, and the study did not examine early timepoints following natural infection. Nearly all vaccine-specific clones in convalescent patients (304 of 307) were mono-reactive for SARS-CoV-2 spike rather than cross-reactive with common cold coronaviruses. The median number of SARS-CoV-2-reactive clonotypes rose from approximately 20 after infection to 30 to 45 after vaccination, but the change was not significant.

The treatment or condition label, read with the paper, signifies: roughly nine-day PBMC culture with coronavirus spike peptide pools or control peptides (ViraFEST assay). The ViraFEST assay was used in the study, in which antigen-specific T cells were expanded with peptide pools and expanded clonotypes were subsequently identified by TCR sequencing. The convalescent patients' positive SARS-CoV-2 PCR tests were from March to December 2020, which was before the Alpha, Beta and Delta variants emerged in the United States. Each well held around 1.9 million PBMCs cultured with approximately 10 ug/ml peptide pools in IMDM containing 5% human AB serum and roughly 10 IU/ml IL-2. Half of the culture medium was replaced with fresh IL-2-containing medium on days 3 and 7. CD4+ T cells were isolated after around 9 days of culture through negative selection using the EasySep CD4+ T cell isolation kit. Ficoll-Paque Plus gradient centrifugation was used to isolate PBMCs from whole blood, and the isolated PBMCs were then either used fresh or cryopreserved at -140C. Triplicate wells were generally used for each culture condition.

This clonotype was detected a few times. It has no known antigen specificity. No base quality information exists; no much larger clone differs at one position. The chain links TRBV19 with TRBJ1-2; TRBD1 matches 10 bases in the middle. Sample: CD4+ T cells from blood, cultured in vitro, taken after SARS-CoV-2 vaccination. The clonotype was recovered from a human donor who had recovered from COVID-19. The nucleotides are TGTGCCAGTAGTGCCTCGGGACAGGGGACCTATGGCTACACCTTC. This sequence encodes CASSASGQGTYGYTF.